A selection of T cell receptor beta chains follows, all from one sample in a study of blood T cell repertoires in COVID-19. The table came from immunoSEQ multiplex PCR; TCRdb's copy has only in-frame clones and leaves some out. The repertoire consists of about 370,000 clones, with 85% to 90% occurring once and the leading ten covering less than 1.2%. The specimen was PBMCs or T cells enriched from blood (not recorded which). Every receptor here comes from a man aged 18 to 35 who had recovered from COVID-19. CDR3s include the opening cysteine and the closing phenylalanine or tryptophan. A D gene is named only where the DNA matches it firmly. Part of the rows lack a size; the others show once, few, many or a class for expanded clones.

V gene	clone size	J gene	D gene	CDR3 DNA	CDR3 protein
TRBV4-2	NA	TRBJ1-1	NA	TGTGCCAGCAGCCAAGTTTTTTATACTGAAGCTTTCTTT	CASSQVFYTEAFF
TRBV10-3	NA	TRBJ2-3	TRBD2	TGTGCCATCATGGCGGGAGCGGTAGATACGCAGTATTTT	CAIMAGAVDTQYF
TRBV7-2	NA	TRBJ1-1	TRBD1	TGTGCCAGCAGTTTGACAGGGATCACTGAAGCTTTCTTT	CASSLTGITEAFF
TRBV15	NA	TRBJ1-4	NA	TGTGCCACCAGCAGAGGAGGCGGACAGACGATAGTTGAAAAACTGTTTTTT	CATSRGGGQTIVEKLFF
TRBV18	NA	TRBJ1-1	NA	TGTGCCAGCTCAGCAAACAGCGGGACGGTGAACACTGAAGCTTTCTTT	CASSANSGTVNTEAFF
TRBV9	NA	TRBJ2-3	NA	TGTGCCAGCAGCGTAGACGTAGGGGGCACAGATACGCAGTATTTT	CASSVDVGGTDTQYF
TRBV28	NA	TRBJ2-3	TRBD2	TGTGCCAGCAGTTTCCTAGCGGGAGATTCAGATACGCAGTATTTT	CASSFLAGDSDTQYF
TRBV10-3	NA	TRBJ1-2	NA	TGTGCCATCAGTGCGGACATGAACTATGGCTACACCTTC	CAISADMNYGYTF
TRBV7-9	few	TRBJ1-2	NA	TGTGCCAGCAGCCCGTCGGAGTTCTATGGCTACACCTTC	CASSPSEFYGYTF
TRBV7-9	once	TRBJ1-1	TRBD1	TGTGCCAGCAGCTCAACAGGGGACGCTGAAGCTTTCTTT	CASSSTGDAEAFF
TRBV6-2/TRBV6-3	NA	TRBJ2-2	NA	TGTGCCAGCAGCCAGACAGTAAACACCGGGGAGCTGTTTTTT	CASSQTVNTGELFF
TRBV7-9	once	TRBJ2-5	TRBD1	TGTGCCAGCAGTCTCGGGGACAGGGATCAAGAGACCCAGTACTTC	CASSLGDRDQETQYF
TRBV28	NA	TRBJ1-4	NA	TGTGCCAGCAGTTCCCCAGGGGAAAAACTGTTTTTT	CASSSPGEKLFF
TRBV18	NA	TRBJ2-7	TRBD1	TGTGCCAGCTCATCGACGGCCCGGACAGGGAAGTCCTACGAGCAGTACTTC	CASSSTARTGKSYEQYF